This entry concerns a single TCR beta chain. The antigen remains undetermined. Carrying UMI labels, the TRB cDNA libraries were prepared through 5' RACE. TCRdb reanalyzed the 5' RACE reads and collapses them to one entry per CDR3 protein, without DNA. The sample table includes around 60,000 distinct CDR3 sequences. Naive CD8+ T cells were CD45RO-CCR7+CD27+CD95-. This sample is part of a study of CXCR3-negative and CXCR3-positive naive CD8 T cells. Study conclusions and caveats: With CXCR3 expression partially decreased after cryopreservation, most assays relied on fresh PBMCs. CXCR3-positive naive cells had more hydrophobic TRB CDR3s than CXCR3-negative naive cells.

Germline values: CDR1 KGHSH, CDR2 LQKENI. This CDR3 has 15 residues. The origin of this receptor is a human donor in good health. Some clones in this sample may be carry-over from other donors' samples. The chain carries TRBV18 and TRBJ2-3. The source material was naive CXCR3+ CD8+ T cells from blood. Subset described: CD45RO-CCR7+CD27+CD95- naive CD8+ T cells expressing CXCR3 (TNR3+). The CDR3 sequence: CASSLSGGATDTQYF.